This TCR beta chain was recovered during a study of cytotoxic CD8 clonotypes in ibrutinib-treated CLL. Study-level information: Partial response occurred in approximately 24 patients and complete response in 2; at median roughly 74 months, approximately 15 remained remitted and roughly 12 progressed. When averaged across all of the samples, the counts came to 255,043 productive templates and about 89,000 productive rearrangements.

Deep sequencing aimed at 1 in 200,000 to 1 in 1 million T cells' resolution. Assay: immunoSEQ multiplex PCR; the TCRdb copy retains only in-frame clones and omits some. The sample lists roughly 300,000 clones, roughly 76% occurring once. The germline CDR1 and CDR2 sequences are SGHTA and FQGNSA. The CDR3 contains 15 residues. Between the trimmed V and J ends, which lost 1 base and 2 bases, there was a span of 8 bases. The V and J genes are TRBV7-2 and TRBJ2-2, with D tentatively TRBD1 (5 bases). The receptor was isolated from a human donor with chronic lymphocytic leukemia. This material consisted of PBMCs, taken at disease progression, from a patient treated with ibrutinib. CDR3 DNA: TGTGCCAGCAGCTTAGGACAGTCCAACACCGGGGAGCTGTTTTTT. This gives the protein CASSLGQSNTGELFF.